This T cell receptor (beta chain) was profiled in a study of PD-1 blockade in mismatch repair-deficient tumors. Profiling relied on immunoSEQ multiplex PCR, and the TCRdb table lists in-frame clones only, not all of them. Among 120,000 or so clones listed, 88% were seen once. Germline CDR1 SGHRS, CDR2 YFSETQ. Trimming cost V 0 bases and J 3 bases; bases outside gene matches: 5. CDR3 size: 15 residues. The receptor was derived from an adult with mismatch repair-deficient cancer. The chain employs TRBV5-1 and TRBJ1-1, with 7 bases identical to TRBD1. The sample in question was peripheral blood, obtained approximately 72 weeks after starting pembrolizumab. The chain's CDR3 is CASSLVQGTYTEAFF. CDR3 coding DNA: TGCGCCAGCAGCTTGGTACAGGGGACATACACTGAAGCTTTCTTT.